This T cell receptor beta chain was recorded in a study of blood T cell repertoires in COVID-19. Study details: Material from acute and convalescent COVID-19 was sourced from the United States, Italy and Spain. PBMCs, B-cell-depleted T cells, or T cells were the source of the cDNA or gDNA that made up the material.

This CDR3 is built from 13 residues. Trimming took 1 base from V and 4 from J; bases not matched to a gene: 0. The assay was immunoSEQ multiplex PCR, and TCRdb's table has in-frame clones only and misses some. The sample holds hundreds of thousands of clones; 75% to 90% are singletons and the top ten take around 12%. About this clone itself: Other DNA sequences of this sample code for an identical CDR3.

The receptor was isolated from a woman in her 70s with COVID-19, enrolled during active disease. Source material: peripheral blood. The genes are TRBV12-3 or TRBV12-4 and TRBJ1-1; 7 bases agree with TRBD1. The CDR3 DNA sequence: TGTGCCAGCAGTTTAGACAGGGGCACTGAAGCTTTCTTT. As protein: CASSLDRGTEAFF.